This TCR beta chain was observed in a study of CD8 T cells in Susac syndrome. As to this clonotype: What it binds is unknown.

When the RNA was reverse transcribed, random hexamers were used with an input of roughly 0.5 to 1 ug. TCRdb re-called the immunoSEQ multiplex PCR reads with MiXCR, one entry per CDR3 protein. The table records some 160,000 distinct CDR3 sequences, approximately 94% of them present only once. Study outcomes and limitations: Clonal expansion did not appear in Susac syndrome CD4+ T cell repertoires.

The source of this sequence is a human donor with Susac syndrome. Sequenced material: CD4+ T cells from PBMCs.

As DNA, the CDR3 is TGTGCCAGCAGTTACTCTGGAGCGGGGGGATCACCCCTCCACTTT. It yields the protein CASSYSGAGGSPLHF. J is TRBJ1-6 and V is TRBV6-6, with D possibly being TRBD1 (5 bases). The length of the CDR3 is 15 residues. V gave up 0 bases and J gave up 10 bases, with 13 bases separating them. Looked up from germline, CDR1 is MNHNY and CDR2 is SVGAGI (reference sequence).